Listed here are 32 T cell receptor beta chains from one sample, sequenced in a study of cytomegalovirus exposure and HLA in healthy donors. 60 Vbeta and 13 Jbeta primers were used in PCR. The repertoire was sequenced with immunoSEQ multiplex PCR; TCRdb's copy has only in-frame clones and lacks some. The repertoire consists of about 150,000 clones, with around 79% occurring once and the leading ten covering roughly 7.7%. The sample was PBMCs. The receptors derive from a man aged 25 to 45 in good health and CMV-seropositive.

V gene TRBV14 combines with J gene TRBJ2-3; 7 bases fit TRBD1. With V trimmed by 3 bases and J by 6 bases, 9 bases remained unmatched. CDR3 size: 15 residues. From germline, CDR1 is SGHDN and CDR2 FVKESK. The CDR3 protein is CASSHIQGSSDTQYF. In DNA, the CDR3 is TGTGCCAGCAGCCATATACAGGGGAGTAGTGATACGCAGTATTTT.

V gene TRBV27 combines with J gene TRBJ2-7; maybe TRBD1 (6 bases). The CDR3 spans 14 residues. CDR1 is MNHEY, CDR2 SMNVEV, per germline (reference sequence). The V end was cut by 2 bases, the J end by 2 bases, with 10 bases between. The CDR3 bases are TGTGCCAGCAGTTTAGGTAGGGGGACCTACGAGCAGTACTTC. Its protein is CASSLGRGTYEQYF.

Only one count was recorded for this clone. This chain links TRBV27 with TRBJ2-7, with TRBD1 matching over 11 bases. V lost 7 bases and J lost 7; bases outside the gene matches: 12. The CDR3 runs 15 residues. The germline V gene has CDR1 MNHEY and CDR2 SMNVEV (reference sequence). CDR3 bases: TGTGCCAGCACCCCCCGAGGGACAGGGGGTAGTGAGCAGTACTTC. It codes for CASTPRGTGGSEQYF.

CDR3 residues: CASSFGLAGGTYEQYF. Written as DNA, the CDR3 is TGTGCCAGCAGCTTCGGGCTAGCGGGAGGCACCTACGAGCAGTACTTC. J is TRBJ2-7 and V is TRBV11-1, with 11 nucleotides matching TRBD2. V dropped 3 bases and J dropped 2; count of bases not matched to a gene: 6. In germline, CDR1 is SGHAT, CDR2 FQDESV (reference sequence). The CDR3 is 16 amino acids.

The chain employs TRBV27 and TRBJ1-2; D is unresolved. Trimming took 2 bases from V and 8 from J, leaving 18 bases between them. The germline V gene has CDR1 MNHEY and CDR2 SMNVEV (reference sequence). The CDR3 is 15 amino acids. CDR3 residues: CASSLTALGTGGYTF. CDR3 DNA: TGTGCCAGCAGTTTAACCGCCCTCGGAACGGGGGGCTACACCTTC.

The chain has TRBV2 and TRBJ1-2; D gene uncertain. Deletions cut 2 bases from V and 7 bases from J, with 20 bases between. CDR1 and CDR2 from the germline V gene are SNHLY and FYNNEI. The CDR3 is made up of 16 amino acids. The CDR3 bases are TGTGCCAGCAGTGAACGGGCCGACGGGCGGGTGGGTGGCTACACCTTC. It codes for CASSERADGRVGGYTF.

The chain uses TRBV5-1 and TRBJ2-3; 10 positions agree with TRBD2. Trimming cost V 3 bases and J 3 bases; bases outside gene matches: 7. The CDR3 runs to 16 residues. Looked up from germline, CDR1 is SGHRS and CDR2 is YFSETQ. The CDR3 sequence is CASSSGGTSETDTQYF. The CDR3, as DNA: TGCGCCAGCAGCTCGGGCGGGACTAGCGAAACAGATACGCAGTATTTT.

This clone was observed once. This chain joins TRBV5-1 and TRBJ2-5, with D possibly matching TRBD2 (5 bases). Per the germline V gene, CDR1 is SGHRS and CDR2 is YFSETQ. This CDR3 is 15 amino acids long. V lost 4 bases to trimming and J lost 5 bases, with 18 bases between them. CDR3 coding DNA: TGCGCCAGCAGCCAATCGGGTCCACGCGGGGAGACCCAGTACTTC. Translation gives CASSQSGPRGETQYF.

The chain couples TRBV6-6 to TRBJ1-3, with D tentatively TRBD1 (6 bases). Trimming shortened V by 6 bases and J by 8 bases, and 23 bases separated the two germline ends. This CDR3 region has 16 residues. CDR1 and CDR2 (germline): MNHNY, SVGAGI (reference sequence). DNA for the CDR3: TGTGCCAGCAGCCAAATAAAAATTCGACAGGAAGACACCATATATTTT. Protein product: CASSQIKIRQEDTIYF.

The V call is TRBV10-3, the J call TRBJ1-1; 8 bases match TRBD1. V was clipped by 4 bases and J by 5 bases; unmatched bases: 18. This CDR3 is 18 amino acids long. The germline CDR1 and CDR2 sequences are ENHRY and SYGVKD. CDR3 loop: CAISAPEQGAPGRTEAFF. CDR3 nucleotides: TGTGCCATCAGTGCCCCTGAGCAGGGGGCGCCAGGACGAACTGAAGCTTTCTTT.

This rearrangement joins TRBV7-2 to TRBJ1-2, with D possibly matching TRBD1 (5 bases). The CDR3 is 15 residues long. V shed 4 bases and J shed 1 base, with 13 bases lying between them. From germline, CDR1 is SGHTA and CDR2 FQGNSA. DNA of the CDR3: TGTGCCAGCAGCTGGTCCCTCGGGGGTAACTATGGCTACACCTTC. Protein: CASSWSLGGNYGYTF.

The rearrangement joins TRBV12-5 to TRBJ2-5; perhaps TRBD2 as D (5 bases). From germline, CDR1 is LGHNT and CDR2 FRNRAP. V gave up 4 bases and J gave up 13 bases, with 13 bases separating them. The CDR3 loop spans 11 amino acids. CDR3 region: CASGSDYLTYF. DNA of the CDR3: TGTGCTAGTGGTTCTGACTATTTGACGTACTTC.

The chain recombines TRBV14 with TRBJ1-4, with a weak D call TRBD1 (5 bases). Trimming removed 4 bases at V and 1 base at J, with 13 bases between. Germline V gene data show CDR1 as SGHDN and CDR2 as FVKESK. CDR3 length: 16 residues. CDR3 nucleotides: TGTGCCAGCAGCCCCTCCTACAGGAGAACTAATGAAAAACTGTTTTTT. Encoded protein: CASSPSYRRTNEKLFF.

The chain combines TRBV5-8 with TRBJ2-5; 7 nucleotides align to TRBD1. Germline-derived CDR1 and CDR2 are SGHTS and YDEGEE. The CDR3 extends over 16 amino acids. With 4 bases clipped from V and 4 bases from J, the junction kept 13 bases outside the gene matches. This CDR3 reads CASSGKGGIGRETQYF. CDR3 nucleotides: TGTGCCAGCAGCGGGAAAGGGGGCATAGGCAGAGAGACCCAGTACTTC.

This clone was observed a single time. The chain recombines TRBV11-3 with TRBJ2-2; 10 nucleotides agree with TRBD1. V dropped 4 bases and J dropped 3; count of bases not matched to a gene: 2. Per the germline V gene, CDR1 is SGHNT and CDR2 is YENEEA. This CDR3 is 15 amino acids long. This chain's CDR3 is CASSSTGGDTGELFF. The CDR3 DNA sequence: TGTGCCAGCAGCTCGACAGGGGGCGACACCGGGGAGCTGTTTTTT.

The genes are TRBV6-6 and TRBJ2-1; 10 positions match TRBD2. The CDR3 extends over 14 amino acids. Germline CDR1 reads MNHNY; CDR2 reads SVGAGI (reference sequence). V shed 4 bases and J 8 bases; nucleotides not matched to a gene: 5. The CDR3 loop is CASSSKAGGHEQFF. CDR3 nucleotides: TGTGCCAGCAGTTCAAAAGCGGGGGGGCATGAGCAGTTCTTC.

CDR3 sequence reads: CASSLESGRETQYF. The CDR3 nucleotides are TGTGCCAGCAGCTTGGAGTCGGGTCGGGAGACCCAGTACTTC. J is TRBJ2-5 and V is TRBV5-4; D gene ambiguous. This CDR3 has 14 residues. Germline lookup yields CDR1 SGHNT and CDR2 YYREEE (reference sequence). V was trimmed by 0 bases and J by 5 bases, leaving 11 bases between them.

The J gene is TRBJ2-1, the V gene TRBV9, with 13 bases identical to TRBD2. After removal of 0 bases from V and 9 bases from J, the junction contained 9 bases not matched to a gene. Germline V lookup: CDR1 SGDLS, CDR2 YYNGEE. The CDR3 is 17 residues long. In nucleotides, the CDR3 is TGTGCCAGCAGCGTAGCGACTAGCGGGAGGACGGTGGGTGAGCAGTTCTTC. This codes for CASSVATSGRTVGEQFF.

The rearrangement joins TRBV29-1 to TRBJ2-5; the match to TRBD1 covers 10 bases. The J call may be in error: the DNA end matches TRBJ2-7 better. This CDR3 region has 12 residues. In germline, CDR1 is SQVTM, CDR2 ANQGSEA. CDR3 sequence: CSVAGQGYEQYF. The CDR3 coding sequence is TGCAGCGTTGCGGGACAGGGGTACGAGCAGTACTTC.

This clone appeared a single time. One end of the junction varies from germline; a read error may be responsible. The chain is built from TRBV28 and TRBJ2-3; D not certain. Germline CDR1 MDHEN, CDR2 SYDVKM. The CDR3 has 14 residues. Here the CDR3 reads CASSSPATTDTQYF. In DNA, the CDR3 is TGTGCCAGCAGTTCCCCGGCCACCACAGACACGCAGTATTTT.

The rearrangement joins TRBV5-1 to TRBJ1-6; maybe TRBD1 (5 bases). Deletions cut 4 bases from V and 0 bases from J, with 8 bases between. CDR3 length: 15 amino acids. Germline assignment: CDR1 SGHRS and CDR2 YFSETQ. CDR3 in DNA: TGCGCCAGCAGCAACAGGAGCTCCTATAATTCACCCCTCCACTTT. Translating it yields CASSNRSSYNSPLHF. Complete variable domain (other parts from reference TRBV5-1 and TRBJ1-6): KAGVTQTPRYLIKTRGQQVTLSCSPISGHRSVSWYQQTPGQGLQFLFEYFSETQRNKGNFPGRFSGRQFSNSRSEMNVSTLELGDSALYLCASSNRSSYNSPLHFGNGTRLTVT.

The chain uses TRBV7-3 and TRBJ2-6; possibly TRBD2 for D (5 bases). Trimming took 2 bases from V and 2 from J, leaving 7 bases between them. Germline assignment: CDR1 SGHTA and CDR2 FQGTGA. There are 15 residues in the CDR3. CDR3 sequence reads: CASSLPSTGANVLTF. The CDR3 nucleotides read TGTGCCAGCAGCTTACCTAGCACTGGGGCCAACGTCCTGACTTTC. Full variable domain (remainder filled in from reference TRBV7-3 and TRBJ2-6): GAGVSQTPSNKVTEKGKYVELRCDPISGHTALYWYRQSLGQGPEFLIYFQGTGAADDSGLPNDRFFAVRPEGSVSTLKIQRTERGDSAVYLCASSLPSTGANVLTFGAGSRLTVL.

V usage is TRBV7-9 and J usage is TRBJ2-1, with 11 positions matching TRBD1. V shed 6 bases, J shed 4 bases, and the junction held 5 bases outside the gene matches. The CDR3 sequence is 15 residues long. Germline loops: CDR1 SEHNR, CDR2 FQNEAQ (reference sequence). CDR3 amino acids: CASSSDRGPYNEQFF. The DNA for the CDR3 is TGTGCCAGCAGTTCGGACAGGGGGCCTTACAATGAGCAGTTCTTC.

J is TRBJ2-1 and V is TRBV10-1; unclear D gene. V was trimmed by 5 bases and J by 8 bases, leaving 16 bases between them. The CDR3 loop spans 14 amino acids. The germline CDR1 and CDR2 sequences are WNHNN and SYGVQD (reference sequence). Here the CDR3 reads CASSLGPPLYEQFF. The CDR3, as DNA: TGCGCCAGCAGTCTGGGCCCACCTTTATATGAGCAGTTCTTC.

This chain's CDR3 is CASSAISGTGDGYTF. CDR3 DNA sequence: TGCGCCAGCAGCGCAATTTCCGGGACAGGGGATGGCTACACCTTC. This chain links TRBV5-1 with TRBJ1-2, with 10 bases matching TRBD1. This CDR3 has 15 amino acids. The V and J ends lost 4 bases and 6 bases, in that order; junction bases with no gene match: 9. CDR1 and CDR2 (germline): SGHRS, YFSETQ.

The V call is TRBV5-4, the J call TRBJ2-7; 10 bases are shared with TRBD2. The length of the CDR3 is 13 residues. V gave up 7 bases and J gave up 3 bases; unmatched junction bases: 4. The germline V gene encodes CDR1 SGHNT and CDR2 YYREEE (reference sequence). DNA of the CDR3: TGTGCCAGCGGGGTAGCGGGGGGCTACGAGCAGTACTTC. It translates to CASGVAGGYEQYF.

The rearrangement links TRBV6-6 to TRBJ2-5; 7 positions agree with TRBD2. Trimming removed 4 bases from V and 5 bases from J; junction bases left unmatched: 7. The CDR3 spans 14 residues. CDR1 and CDR2 from the germline V gene are MNHNY and SVGAGI (reference sequence). The CDR3 protein is CASSSQRGGETQYF. The CDR3 DNA follows: TGTGCCAGCAGTTCCCAGCGGGGTGGGGAGACCCAGTACTTC.

The rearrangement links TRBV5-6 to TRBJ1-2, with 9 bases identical to TRBD1. There are 15 residues in the CDR3. Germline V gives CDR1 SGHDT, CDR2 YYEEEE. J was trimmed by 8 bases and V by 1 base; bases with no gene match: 9. The CDR3 here is CASSLNMGQGRGYTF. The CDR3 DNA reads TGTGCCAGCAGCTTGAATATGGGACAGGGCCGAGGCTACACCTTC.

The chain carries TRBV2 and TRBJ2-5, with 10 nucleotides matching TRBD2. Unmatched junction bases numbered 3, after V lost 4 bases and J lost 1 base. This CDR3 is 15 amino acids long. In germline, CDR1 is SNHLY, CDR2 FYNNEI. CDR3 sequence (DNA): TGTGCCAGCAGTGTGACTAGCGGGTCCCAAGAGACCCAGTACTTC. The encoded protein is CASSVTSGSQETQYF.

The chain employs TRBV7-2 and TRBJ2-7, with a weak D call TRBD1 (6 bases). The CDR3 covers 16 residues. Trimming cost V 1 base and J 7 bases, with 20 bases left between them. Germline loops: CDR1 SGHTA, CDR2 FQGNSA. The CDR3 loop reads CASSLDLRDTVKEQYF. The CDR3 coding sequence is TGTGCCAGCAGCTTAGACCTCCGGGACACCGTTAAAGAGCAGTACTTC.

In this sample, this clone turned up many times. The chain employs TRBV9 and TRBJ2-1; D possibly corresponds to TRBD2 (5 bases). CDR1 is SGDLS and CDR2 is YYNGEE in the germline V gene. CDR3 size: 15 residues. Deletions cut 2 bases from V and 7 bases from J, with 16 bases between. DNA of the CDR3: TGTGCCAGCAGCGTTCGAGACTCCCGGGGAAATGAGCAGTTCTTC. It translates to CASSVRDSRGNEQFF.

The gene calls are TRBV7-9 and TRBJ2-2; 7 nucleotides line up with TRBD1. Germline CDR1 and CDR2: SEHNR and FQNEAQ (reference sequence). With 11 bases clipped from V and 4 bases from J, the junction kept 13 bases outside the gene matches. There are 15 residues in the CDR3. CDR3 sequence reads: CAGVQGSMITGELFF. For the CDR3, the DNA is TGTGCCGGCGTACAGGGGTCTATGATCACCGGGGAGCTGTTTTTT.